Listed below are T cell receptor beta chains from one sample, sequenced in a study of shared clonotypes between healthy human individuals. The table came from immunoSEQ multiplex PCR; TCRdb's copy has only in-frame clones and leaves some out. Among about 480,000 clones listed, roughly 78% were seen once. Sample: PBMCs. These receptors all stem from a middle-aged woman in good health. Some clones in this sample may be carry-over from other donors' samples. The CDR3 runs from the conserved cysteine through the conserved F or W. The D gene is left open where the match is weak. Clone size, where shown, is once, few, many, or a class for clones that have expanded.

clone_size,v_call,d_call,j_call,cdr3_aa,cdr3_nt
-,TRBV4-1,-,TRBJ2-7,CASSQDPVGQRARRQQYF,TGCGCCAGCAGCCAAGATCCTGTCGGACAGAGGGCACGTAGGCAGCAGTACTTC
-,TRBV18,TRBD1,TRBJ1-5,CASSAGTGVRSNQPQHF,TGTGCCAGCTCAGCGGGAACAGGGGTGAGGAGCAATCAGCCCCAGCATTTT
-,TRBV9,-,TRBJ2-1,CASSLRGQTYNEQFF,TGTGCCAGCAGCCTCAGGGGACAAACCTACAATGAGCAGTTCTTC
-,TRBV2,-,TRBJ2-4,CASRAGQLNIQYF,TGTGCCAGCAGAGCGGGACAGCTAAACATTCAGTACTTC
-,TRBV6-5,-,TRBJ2-6,CASSLGSSGANVLTF,TGTGCCAGCAGTTTAGGTAGCTCTGGGGCCAACGTCCTGACTTTC
few,TRBV7-2,TRBD2,TRBJ2-3,CASSLTSGSVDTQYF,TGTGCCAGCAGCTTAACTAGCGGGAGTGTGGATACGCAGTATTTT
-,TRBV19,-,TRBJ2-5,CASRIGETQYF,TGTGCCAGTAGAATAGGAGAGACCCAGTACTTC
few,TRBV11-2,-,TRBJ1-1,CASSPDGTYTEAFF,TGTGCCAGCAGCCCCGACGGGACCTACACTGAAGCTTTCTTT
-,TRBV10-1,TRBD2,TRBJ2-1,CASSGGLAGGNNEQFF,TGCGCCAGCAGTGGAGGGCTAGCGGGAGGCAATAATGAGCAGTTCTTC
many,TRBV4-2,TRBD2,TRBJ2-1,CASSQDGGLAGGYNEQFF,TGTGCCAGCAGCCAAGATGGGGGGTTAGCGGGAGGGTACAATGAGCAGTTCTTC
-,TRBV11-2,-,TRBJ1-1,CASSFQGFDTEAFF,TGTGCCAGCAGCTTCCAGGGTTTTGACACTGAAGCTTTCTTT
-,TRBV4-1,-,TRBJ1-1,CASSQLRVVTRNTEAFF,TGCGCCAGCAGCCAGCTCAGGGTAGTGACAAGAAACACTGAAGCTTTCTTT
-,TRBV7-9,-,TRBJ1-3,CASSFPLMAGGRGNTIYF,TGTGCCAGCAGCTTCCCTCTGATGGCAGGAGGAAGGGGAAACACCATATATTTT
-,TRBV7-6,TRBD1,TRBJ2-5,CASSSWTGETQYF,TGTGCCAGCAGCTCCTGGACAGGCGAGACCCAGTACTTC
-,TRBV28,-,TRBJ2-7,CASTRVGDSYEQYF,TGTGCCAGCACGAGGGTCGGGGACTCCTACGAGCAGTACTTC
-,TRBV18,-,TRBJ2-5,CASSPAGPQETQYF,TGTGCCAGCTCACCGGCAGGTCCCCAAGAGACCCAGTACTTC
-,TRBV9,TRBD1,TRBJ2-1,CASSSGGLSSYNEQFF,TGTGCCAGCAGCTCAGGGGGTCTTAGCTCCTACAATGAGCAGTTCTTC
few,TRBV30,TRBD2,TRBJ2-7,CAVSGRASYEQYF,TGTGCCGTTAGCGGGAGGGCCTCTTACGAGCAGTACTTC
-,TRBV18,-,TRBJ2-5,CASAASGARETQYF,TGTGCCAGCGCGGCAAGTGGGGCACGAGAGACCCAGTACTTC
-,TRBV29-1,-,TRBJ1-1,CSVGGRGTEAFF,TGCAGCGTTGGGGGTAGGGGAACTGAAGCTTTCTTT
-,TRBV18,-,TRBJ2-7,CASSPPLRVHEQYF,TGTGCCAGCTCACCACCCCTTAGGGTCCACGAGCAGTACTTC
few,TRBV9,-,TRBJ1-5,CASSVTPYSNQPQHF,TGTGCCAGCAGCGTGACACCTTATAGCAATCAGCCCCAGCATTTT
-,TRBV11-2,TRBD1,TRBJ2-7,CASSYPGTGAYEQYF,TGTGCCAGCAGCTATCCCGGGACAGGGGCCTACGAGCAGTACTTC
once,TRBV10-3,-,TRBJ1-2,CAISPQGLANQNYGYTF,TGTGCCATCAGTCCTCAGGGGCTAGCTAATCAAAACTATGGCTACACCTTC